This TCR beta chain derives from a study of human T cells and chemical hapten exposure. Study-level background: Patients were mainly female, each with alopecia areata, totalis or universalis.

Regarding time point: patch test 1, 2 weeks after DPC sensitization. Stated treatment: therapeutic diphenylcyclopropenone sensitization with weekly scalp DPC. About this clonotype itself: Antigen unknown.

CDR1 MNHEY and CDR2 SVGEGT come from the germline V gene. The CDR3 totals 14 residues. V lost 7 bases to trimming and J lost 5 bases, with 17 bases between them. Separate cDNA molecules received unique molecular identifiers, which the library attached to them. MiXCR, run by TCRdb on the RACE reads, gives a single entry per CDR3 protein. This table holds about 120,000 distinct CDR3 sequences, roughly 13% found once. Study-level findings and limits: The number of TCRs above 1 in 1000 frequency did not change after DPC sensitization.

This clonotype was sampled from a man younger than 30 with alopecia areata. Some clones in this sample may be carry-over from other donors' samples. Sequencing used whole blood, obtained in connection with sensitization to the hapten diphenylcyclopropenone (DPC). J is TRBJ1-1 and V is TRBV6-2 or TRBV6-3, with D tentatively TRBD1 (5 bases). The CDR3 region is CASIDRSGATEAFF. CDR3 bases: TGTGCCAGCATTGACCGATCTGGGGCGACTGAAGCTTTCTTT.